This T cell receptor (beta chain) was recorded in a study of technical replicates of blood from several donors. Germline V gene lookup returns CDR1 SGHNT and CDR2 YENEEA. This CDR3 has 17 amino acids. Unmatched junction bases numbered 15, after V lost 4 bases and J lost 7 bases. TCRdb's copy holds only in-frame clones and misses some; the assay was immunoSEQ multiplex PCR. The table has about 84,000 clones, 97% seen once; the top ten hold less than 0.2%. The sequencing input was T cells isolated from PBMCs. The receptor comes from a human donor in good health. The rearrangement joins TRBV11-3 to TRBJ2-5, with TRBD2 matching over 10 bases. CDR3 protein: CASSSRGSGGAVGTQYF. The CDR3 nucleotides read TGTGCCAGCAGCTCCCGCGGCAGCGGGGGGGCAGTTGGGACCCAGTACTTC.